This entry is about one TCR beta chain. Its antigen is unknown. This sample is part of a study of cytomegalovirus exposure and HLA in healthy donors. The length of the CDR3 is 15 residues. J gave up 7 bases and V 4 bases, and 12 bases lay outside the gene matches. Germline V gene data show CDR1 as SGDLS and CDR2 as YYNGEE. Assay: immunoSEQ multiplex PCR; the TCRdb copy retains only in-frame clones and omits some. The sample consists of tens of thousands of clones, about 94% of them appearing once. The study's findings and limits: CMV antigen specificity of three CMV-associated chains was confirmed in vitro. Cytomegalovirus association was listed for about 160 TCR beta chains.

Material for sequencing was PBMCs. The source of this sequence is a man aged 18 to 30 in good health and CMV-seropositive. The rearrangement uses TRBV9 and TRBJ1-2; TRBD1 aligns across 8 bases. CDR3 protein: CASSSSPRGHGGYTF. CDR3 coding DNA: TGTGCCAGCAGCTCCTCACCCAGGGGGCATGGTGGCTACACCTTC.